Included here is one TCR beta chain sequence, with context. Per the original data handling: Amplifying reference gene primers gave estimates of nucleated cell counts. Clones were sequenced by immunoSEQ multiplex PCR, and TCRdb holds only the in-frame ones, with some missing. That table furnishes V, J and clone size, whereas the DNA furnished D and trimming. The data hold around 47,000 clones, with around 90% observed a single time. The sample comes from a study of blood T cell repertoires in COVID-19. The overall study: Acute and convalescent COVID-19 samples came from the United States, Italy and Spain. In each case, the material was cDNA or gDNA derived from T cells, B-cell-depleted T cells, or PBMCs.

Trimming stripped 6 bases from V and 6 bases from J, with 20 bases between. This CDR3 has 15 residues. CDR1 and CDR2 from the germline V gene are MNHEY and SMNVEV (reference sequence). This clonotype originated in a man between 50 and 59 years old with active COVID-19. The rearrangement uses TRBV27 and TRBJ1-1; weak D call: TRBD1 (5 bases). Sequencing was carried out using peripheral blood. CDR3 loop: CASSFISDPRAEAFF. The CDR3 DNA reads TGTGCCAGCAGCTTCATATCGGATCCCAGGGCTGAAGCTTTCTTT.